These 14 T cell receptor beta chains originate from one sample sequenced in a study of long-term antiretroviral therapy in people with HIV. Running of the v3.0 immunoSEQ assay took place at survey level. Sequenced by immunoSEQ multiplex PCR; TCRdb stores in-frame clones only, minus some. The repertoire holds about 10,000 clones, roughly 80% seen once, with 13% in the top ten. The sequencing used unsorted PBMCs, collected 1.2 years after starting antiretroviral therapy. Receptors originate from a man in his forties with HIV.

The V call is TRBV6-6, the J call TRBJ1-5; D gene ambiguous. Per germline, CDR1 MNHNY and CDR2 SVGAGI (reference sequence). With 2 bases removed from V and 2 bases from J, the gap between germline ends came to 13 bases. The CDR3 covers 16 residues. The DNA for the CDR3 is TGTGCCAGCAGTTACCCCGGTTCCCGGGGCAATCAGCCCCAGCATTTT. Encoded protein: CASSYPGSRGNQPQHF.

The chain carries TRBV9 and TRBJ1-5, with a possible D match to TRBD1 (6 bases). Trimming shortened V by 9 bases and J by 0 bases, and 16 bases separated the two germline ends. CDR1 and CDR2 (germline): SGDLS, YYNGEE. This CDR3 has 15 residues. The CDR3 DNA reads as TGTGCCACCCGAGACGTGGACAGTAGCAATCAGCCCCAGCATTTT. Translation gives CATRDVDSSNQPQHF. Full variable domain (outside the CDR3, taken from reference TRBV9 and TRBJ1-5): DSGVTQTPKHLITATGQRVTLRCSPRSGDLSVYWYQQSLDQGLQFLIQYYNGEERAKGNILERFSAQQFPDLHSELNLSSLELGDSALYFCATRDVDSSNQPQHFGDGTRLSIL.

This chain uses TRBV7-2 with TRBJ1-3, with D perhaps matching TRBD1 (6 bases). V was pared by 5 bases and J by 0 bases, with 17 bases between. Germline V CDR1 and CDR2: SGHTA, FQGNSA. CDR3 size: 17 residues. CDR3 bases: TGTGCCAGCAGCCCCCGACAGGTTACCTCCTCTGGAAACACCATATATTTT. Protein sequence: CASSPRQVTSSGNTIYF.

A word on this clone: One junction end does not reproduce the germline sequence, and a read error may be involved. Other DNA variants within this sample encode the same CDR3. The chain joins TRBV30 to TRBJ2-7, with 10 bases lining up with TRBD2. Germline V gene lookup returns CDR1 GTSNPN and CDR2 SVGIG (reference sequence). The CDR3 consists of 14 residues. DNA of the CDR3: TGCGCCTGGAGTAGTGGACTAGCGGAATACGAGCAGTACTTC. Translation: CAWSSGLAEYEQYF.

The CDR3 loop is CASSQEPPFGGELFF. In DNA form, the CDR3 reads TGCGCCAGCAGCCAAGAGCCCCCTTTCGGCGGGGAGCTGTTTTTT. This chain joins TRBV4-1 and TRBJ2-2, with D unclear. The CDR3 consists of 15 residues. The V and J ends lost 0 bases and 7 bases respectively, with 12 bases between them. In germline, CDR1 is MGHRA, CDR2 YSYEKL.

The V call is TRBV7-2, the J call TRBJ2-1, with 10 bases identical to TRBD2. The CDR3 is made up of 16 amino acids. CDR1 is SGHTA, CDR2 FQGNSA, per germline. Germline trimming cut 5 bases from V and 8 bases from J; bases unmatched to any gene: 12. The CDR3 sequence is CASSLLSGGHGDEQFF. The DNA for the CDR3 is TGTGCCAGCAGCCTCCTTAGCGGGGGGCACGGGGATGAGCAGTTCTTC.

This chain links TRBV30 with TRBJ2-1; TRBD1 aligns across 10 bases. J gave up 8 bases and V 5 bases, and 9 bases lay outside the gene matches. Germline-derived CDR1 and CDR2 are GTSNPN and SVGIG (reference sequence). The CDR3 extends over 14 amino acids. The CDR3 region has the DNA TGTGCCTGGGCGGGGACAGGGGCGCGGGATGAGCAGTTCTTC. It yields the protein CAWAGTGARDEQFF. Filled out from reference TRBV30 and TRBJ2-1, the complete variable domain reads SQTIHQWPATLVQPVGSPLSLECTVEGTSNPNLYWYRQAAGRGLQLLFYSVGIGQISSEVPQNLSASRPQDRQFILSSKKLLLSDSGFYLCAWAGTGARDEQFFGPGTRLTVL.

J is TRBJ1-1 and V is TRBV18; maybe TRBD1 (6 bases). V lost 0 bases and J 1 base, leaving 9 bases between the germline ends. The germline gives CDR1 KGHSH, CDR2 LQKENI. The CDR3 has 15 amino acids. The CDR3 nucleotides read TGTGCCAGCTCACCACCCACAGGGACGAACACTGAAGCTTTCTTT. Its translation: CASSPPTGTNTEAFF.

This chain connects TRBV5-1 to TRBJ2-2; 7 bases line up with TRBD2. The CDR3 sequence is 16 residues long. The trim removed 0 bases at V and 1 base at J, leaving 3 bases unmatched. Germline CDR1 is SGHRS and CDR2 is YFSETQ. CDR3 amino acids: CASSLGSSGNTGELFF. CDR3 in DNA: TGCGCCAGCAGCTTGGGCTCTAGCGGGAACACCGGGGAGCTGTTTTTT.

The chain combines TRBV27 with TRBJ1-2; D gene unclear. The CDR3 is 14 amino acids. Germline CDR1 is MNHEY and CDR2 is SMNVEV (reference sequence). Deletions cut 0 bases from V and 4 bases from J, with 9 bases between. The CDR3 sequence is CASSLSASGYGYTF. The CDR3 nucleotides are TGTGCCAGCAGTTTATCGGCGTCAGGCTATGGCTACACCTTC.

CDR3 bases: TGTGCCAGCAGCCTCCGACAGGGGGCGCCCCGCACAGATACGCAGTATTTT. This codes for CASSLRQGAPRTDTQYF. The chain has TRBV27 and TRBJ2-3, with TRBD1 matching 10 bases. The CDR3 totals 17 residues. V dropped 6 bases and J dropped 1; count of bases not matched to a gene: 10. CDR1 MNHEY and CDR2 SMNVEV come from the germline V gene (reference sequence).

The chain joins TRBV30 to TRBJ1-6, with D possibly being TRBD1 (6 bases). Trimming took 5 bases from V and 8 from J, leaving 13 bases between them. The CDR3 sequence is 13 residues long. From germline, CDR1 is GTSNPN and CDR2 SVGIG (reference sequence). CDR3 residues: CAWVSGGDSPLHF. The CDR3 DNA reads TGTGCCTGGGTCAGTGGGGGCGATTCACCCCTCCACTTT.

This clone was counted once. This chain joins TRBV10-2 and TRBJ2-5; D may be TRBD1 (6 bases). V lost 0 bases, J lost 1 base, and 9 bases lay in between. Germline CDR1 and CDR2: WSHSY and SAAADI. The CDR3 runs to 15 residues. CDR3 protein: CASSESDSRQETQYF. The CDR3 coding sequence is TGCGCCAGCAGTGAGTCGGACAGCCGCCAAGAGACCCAGTACTTC.

The CDR3 nucleotides are TGCGCCAGCAGCCAAGCGGGGGGAAACACCATATATTTT. Its translation is CASSQAGGNTIYF. The chain links TRBV4-1 to TRBJ1-3, with D unclear. The CDR3 is 13 residues long. V was shortened by 1 base and J by 4 bases, with 5 bases between the two germline ends. The V gene's germline CDR1 is MGHRA and CDR2 YSYEKL.